This entry lists 2 T cell receptor beta chains sequenced from one sample in a study of blood T cell repertoires in COVID-19. Assay: immunoSEQ multiplex PCR; the TCRdb copy retains only in-frame clones and omits some. The sample includes more than 45,000 clones, about 89% seen only once; the top ten take about 15%. The material sequenced was peripheral blood. Receptor source: a man between 60 and 75 years old with active or convalescent COVID-19.

Here the CDR3 reads CASSLKNRDTEAFF. The CDR3 nucleotides read TGTGCCAGCAGCTTGAAGAACAGGGACACTGAAGCTTTCTTT. The rearrangement joins TRBV5-6 to TRBJ1-1; a possible D gene is TRBD1 (6 bases). V lost 1 base to trimming and J lost 3 bases, with 10 bases between them. CDR3 length: 14 amino acids. In germline, CDR1 is SGHDT, CDR2 YYEEEE.

This chain uses TRBV4-1 with TRBJ2-5; 14 bases line up with TRBD2. The V segment lost 4 bases and the J segment 1 base; nucleotides outside the gene matches: 5. The CDR3 consists of 17 residues. Germline loops: CDR1 MGHRA, CDR2 YSYEKL. CDR3 DNA sequence: TGCGCCAGCAGCCCGGGACTAGCGGGGGCCCTCCAAGAGACCCAGTACTTC. This translates into CASSPGLAGALQETQYF.